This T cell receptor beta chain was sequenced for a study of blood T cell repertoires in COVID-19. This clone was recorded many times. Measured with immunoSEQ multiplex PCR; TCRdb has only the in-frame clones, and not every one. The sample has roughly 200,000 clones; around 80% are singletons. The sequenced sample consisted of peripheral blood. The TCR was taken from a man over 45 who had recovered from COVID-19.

The CDR3 DNA sequence: TGTGCCAGCACCTTACAGGGGGTCGATGGCTACACCTTC. This translates into CASTLQGVDGYTF. The gene calls are TRBV28 and TRBJ1-2; 8 bases map to TRBD1. With V trimmed by 7 bases and J by 6 bases, 7 bases remained unmatched. The CDR3 runs 13 residues. Germline V CDR1 and CDR2: MDHEN, SYDVKM.